The clone carrying this T cell receptor beta chain was recorded at least ten times. The data derive from a study of blood T cell repertoires in COVID-19. This table comes from immunoSEQ multiplex PCR, and its TCRdb copy is limited to in-frame clones, with some not included. Seen here are hundreds of thousands of clones, about 90% observed once, and the top ten hold roughly 2%. CDR1 and CDR2 from the germline V gene are SGHAT and FQNNGV. The CDR3 spans 15 residues. V gave up 5 bases and J gave up 1 base, with 11 bases separating them. Material for sequencing was PBMCs or T cells enriched from blood (not recorded which). The V and J genes are TRBV11-2 and TRBJ2-2; no definite D call. This TCR was recovered from a woman aged 18-35 years with acute COVID-19. This CDR3 reads CASSMGPLNTGELFF. CDR3 coding DNA: TGTGCCAGCAGCATGGGCCCTTTGAACACCGGGGAGCTGTTTTTT. Variable domain in full (rest from reference TRBV11-2 and TRBJ2-2): EAGVAQSPRYKIIEKRQSVAFWCNPISGHATLYWYQQILGQGPKLLIQFQNNGVVDDSQLPKDRFSAERLKGVDSTLKIQPAKLEDSAVYLCASSMGPLNTGELFFGEGSRLTVL.